One and the same sample provided the 10 T cell receptor beta chains below, sequenced in a study of T-cell reconstitution after alpha-beta-depleted transplantation in children (dated by TCRdb to between 2015 and 2016). The library was prepared using PCR. This sample was sequenced with an Illumina HiSeq 2500. Molecular barcoding was employed in the preparation of TCR libraries, with unique molecular identifiers being used to normalize TCRbeta repertoire quantification. Clones were called with MiXCR by TCRdb after fastp trimmed the public reads at Q25, and only in-frame beta chains were retained. Rows matching on CDR3 protein sequence are summarized as one entry with the most common DNA and genes. The sample table lists 440,000 or so distinct CDR3 sequences, about a tenth of them with a count of one. Roughly 6% of the sample comes from the top ten. The material was PBMCs from the stem cell graft donor, obtained from the stem cell graft. The receptors originated from a human donor who donated a stem cell graft to a child with acute myeloid leukemia.

This clonotype was seen at least ten times. V usage is TRBV5-1 and J usage is TRBJ2-1; 11 positions match TRBD1. This CDR3 contains 12 residues. Unmatched junction bases numbered 3, after V lost 4 bases and J lost 12 bases. The V gene's germline CDR1 is SGHRS and CDR2 YFSETQ. CDR3 region: CASSLDRGLQFF. The DNA of the CDR3 is TGCGCCAGCAGCCTGGACAGGGGGCTGCAGTTCTTC.

CDR3 protein: CASSTGTSGSLADTQYF. The DNA for the CDR3 is TGTGCCAGTAGTACCGGGACTAGCGGGAGTCTGGCAGATACGCAGTATTTT. The V call is TRBV19, the J call TRBJ2-3; 14 bases fit TRBD2. The CDR3 loop spans 17 amino acids. Germline V gene lookup returns CDR1 LNHDA and CDR2 SQIVND (reference sequence). The V segment lost 4 bases and the J segment 4 bases; nucleotides outside the gene matches: 7.

The chain employs TRBV10-3 and TRBJ2-1, with 10 bases lining up with TRBD2. The CDR3 runs 15 residues. Trimming removed 6 bases from V and 4 bases from J; junction bases left unmatched: 6. The germline CDR1 and CDR2 sequences are ENHRY and SYGVKD. CDR3: CAIRASGREYNEQFF. CDR3 nucleotide sequence: TGTGCCATCAGAGCGAGCGGGAGGGAGTACAATGAGCAGTTCTTC.

This clonotype was seen more than once but under ten times. V and J are TRBV7-2 and TRBJ2-7; D is unclear. Germline values: CDR1 SGHTA, CDR2 FQGNSA. CDR3 length: 14 amino acids. V was shortened by 8 bases and J by 0 bases, with 14 bases between the two germline ends. The CDR3 spells CASAIGPVSYEQYV. In nucleotides, the CDR3 is TGTGCCAGCGCAATCGGGCCCGTCTCCTACGAGCAGTACGTC.

This clonotype was observed a few times. V and J are TRBV5-1 and TRBJ2-1, with 7 bases lining up with TRBD1. CDR1 is SGHRS and CDR2 is YFSETQ in the germline V gene. The CDR3 covers 15 residues. The V and J ends lost 2 bases and 2 bases, in that order; junction bases with no gene match: 4. The CDR3 DNA reads TGCGCCAGCAGCTTAGAGACAGGGACCTACAATGAGCAGTTCTTC. Protein sequence: CASSLETGTYNEQFF. The full variable domain, rest sourced from reference TRBV5-1 and TRBJ2-1, is KAGVTQTPRYLIKTRGQQVTLSCSPISGHRSVSWYQQTPGQGLQFLFEYFSETQRNKGNFPGRFSGRQFSNSRSEMNVSTLELGDSALYLCASSLETGTYNEQFFGPGTRLTVL.

The gene calls are TRBV20-1 and TRBJ2-7; 10 positions agree with TRBD2. Looked up from germline, CDR1 is DFQATT and CDR2 is SNEGSKA (reference sequence). J lost 2 bases, V lost 3 bases, and 4 bases had no gene match. The CDR3 spans 14 residues. The CDR3: CSARRTSGTYEQYF. The CDR3 region has the DNA TGCAGTGCTAGGAGGACTAGCGGAACCTACGAGCAGTACTTC.

This clonotype has a handful of counts. V usage is TRBV9 and J usage is TRBJ2-2; TRBD1 might be the D (6 bases). From germline, CDR1 is SGDLS and CDR2 YYNGEE. This CDR3 is 16 amino acids long. V was trimmed by 0 bases and J by 5 bases, leaving 14 bases between them. As DNA, the CDR3 is TGTGCCAGCAGCGTAGCCAGGGGTCCGTCAACCGGGGAGCTGTTTTTT. Amino acid sequence: CASSVARGPSTGELFF.

This clonotype was picked up many times. V gene TRBV5-6 combines with J gene TRBJ1-5, with D maybe TRBD1 (5 bases). CDR1 is SGHDT and CDR2 is YYEEEE in the germline V gene. CDR3 length equals 14 residues. V lost 0 bases, J lost 6 bases, and 10 bases lay in between. This CDR3 is CASSLERGSQPQHF. DNA of the CDR3: TGTGCCAGCAGCTTGGAAAGGGGAAGTCAGCCCCAGCATTTT.

This clonotype appeared a few times. A junction boundary mismatches the germline segment, possibly from a read error. The chain links TRBV7-2 to TRBJ2-1, with a weak D call TRBD1 (6 bases). CDR1 is SGHTA, CDR2 FQGNSA, per germline. CDR3 length equals 14 residues. This chain's CDR3 is CASRLTQGNSKQVF. DNA of the CDR3: TGTGCCAGCAGACTCACTCAGGGGAACTCTAAGCAGGTCTTC.

The J gene is TRBJ2-2, the V gene TRBV20-1; 12 bases fit TRBD2. Trimming removed 6 bases from V and 5 bases from J; junction bases left unmatched: 7. The CDR3 extends over 15 amino acids. Germline loops: CDR1 DFQATT, CDR2 SNEGSKA (reference sequence). CDR3 nucleotide sequence: TGCAGTGCCCTACTAGCGGGAGGACTAACCGGGGAGCTGTTTTTT. Translated, it gives CSALLAGGLTGELFF.